This note documents a single T cell receptor (beta chain) sequence. Its antigen is not identified. The protocol was immunoSEQ multiplex PCR, while the TCRdb copy is restricted to in-frame clones and leaves out a portion. Among tens of thousands of clones listed, more than 75% were seen once. The sample originates from a study of T cell responses to AZD1222 COVID-19 vaccine. Whole-study results and caveats: Among spike-specific TCRs, nearly half reportedly target unmutated variant regions.

Trimming took off 4 bases at V and 5 bases at J, with 12 bases between the two ends. The germline CDR1 and CDR2 sequences are SGHRS and YFSETQ. The CDR3 loop spans 14 amino acids. The chain combines TRBV5-1 with TRBJ1-4; no reliable D call. The material sequenced was peripheral blood, taken on day 0 of AZD1222 vaccination. This receptor was taken from an adult in good health. As DNA, the CDR3 is TGCGCCAGCAGCAGGGTCCAGCAGAATGAAAAACTGTTTTTT. Translation gives CASSRVQQNEKLFF.